This T cell receptor (beta chain) was found in a study of cytomegalovirus exposure and HLA in healthy donors. In the study overall: The roughly 120 validation repertoires, a later analysis reported, used the same platform as the approximately 700 first-cohort repertoires. Points from the study as a whole: A few chains tied to CMV proved CMV antigen-specific in vitro.

Measured with immunoSEQ multiplex PCR; TCRdb has only the in-frame clones, and not every one. This table holds 150,000 to 170,000 clones, 86% found once. Concerning this clone itself: Its cognate antigen is unknown.

V was pared by 4 bases and J by 6 bases, with 4 bases of the junction left unmatched. Germline loops: CDR1 KGHSH, CDR2 LQKENI. The CDR3 is 14 amino acids. This chain links TRBV18 with TRBJ2-2, with TRBD1 matching 8 bases. The sequencing input was PBMCs. This TCR came from a man between 18 and 29 years old in good health and CMV-seropositive. CDR3 bases: TGTGCCAGCTCACAACAGGGGGACCCCGGGGAGCTGTTTTTT. As protein: CASSQQGDPGELFF.